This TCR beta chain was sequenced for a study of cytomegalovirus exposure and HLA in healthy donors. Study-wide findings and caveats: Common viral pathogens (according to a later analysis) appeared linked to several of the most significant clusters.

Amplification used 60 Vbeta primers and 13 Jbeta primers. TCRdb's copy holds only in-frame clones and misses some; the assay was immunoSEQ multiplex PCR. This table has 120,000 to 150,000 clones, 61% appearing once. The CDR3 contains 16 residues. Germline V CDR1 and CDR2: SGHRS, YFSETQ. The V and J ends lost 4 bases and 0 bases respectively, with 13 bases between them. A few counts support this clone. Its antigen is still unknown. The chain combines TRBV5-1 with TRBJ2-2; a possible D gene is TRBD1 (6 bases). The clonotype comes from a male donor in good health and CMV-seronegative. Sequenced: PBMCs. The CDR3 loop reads CASSRGTTANTGELFF. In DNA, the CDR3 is TGCGCCAGCAGCAGGGGGACAACTGCGAACACCGGGGAGCTGTTTTTT.